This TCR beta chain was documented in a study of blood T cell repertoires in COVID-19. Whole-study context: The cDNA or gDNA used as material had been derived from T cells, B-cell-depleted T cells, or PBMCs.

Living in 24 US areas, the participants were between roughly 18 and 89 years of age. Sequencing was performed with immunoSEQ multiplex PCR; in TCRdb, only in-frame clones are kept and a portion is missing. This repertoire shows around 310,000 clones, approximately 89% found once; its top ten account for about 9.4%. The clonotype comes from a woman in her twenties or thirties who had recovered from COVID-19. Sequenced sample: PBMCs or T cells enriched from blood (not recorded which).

The CDR3 loop reads CASSQVLSSGNTIYF. The CDR3 nucleotides are TGCGCCAGCAGCCAGGTACTAAGCTCTGGAAACACCATATATTTT. V usage is TRBV4-3 and J usage is TRBJ1-3, with no clear D. CDR1 and CDR2 (germline): LGHNA, YSLEER. Trimming shortened V by 3 bases and J by 0 bases, and 9 bases separated the two germline ends. This CDR3 is built from 15 residues.